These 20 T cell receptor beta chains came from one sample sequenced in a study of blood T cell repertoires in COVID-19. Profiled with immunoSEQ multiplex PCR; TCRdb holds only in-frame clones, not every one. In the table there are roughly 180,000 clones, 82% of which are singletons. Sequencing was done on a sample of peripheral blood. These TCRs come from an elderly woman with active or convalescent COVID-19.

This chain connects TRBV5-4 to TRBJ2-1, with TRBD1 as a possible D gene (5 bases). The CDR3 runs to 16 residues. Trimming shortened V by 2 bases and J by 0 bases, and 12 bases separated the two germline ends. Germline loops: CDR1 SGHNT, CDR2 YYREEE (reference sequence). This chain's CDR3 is CASSFSQGTSYNEQFF. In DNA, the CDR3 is TGTGCCAGCAGCTTTTCCCAGGGCACCTCCTACAATGAGCAGTTCTTC.

CDR3 residues: CASSTTDRGRNQPQHF. CDR3 DNA: TGTGCCAGCAGCACAACTGACAGGGGGAGAAATCAGCCCCAGCATTTT. The V and J genes are TRBV3-1 (or the pseudogene TRBV3-2) and TRBJ1-5; 9 bases map to TRBD1. Germline V gene sequence: CDR1 LGHDT, CDR2 YNNKEL (reference sequence). Trimming cost V 5 bases and J 4 bases; bases outside gene matches: 9. CDR3 length: 16 residues.

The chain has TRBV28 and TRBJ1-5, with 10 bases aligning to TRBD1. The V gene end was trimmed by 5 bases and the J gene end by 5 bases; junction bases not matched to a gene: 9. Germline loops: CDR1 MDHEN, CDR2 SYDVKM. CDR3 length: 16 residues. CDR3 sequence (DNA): TGTGCCAGCAGTCCCCTCGACAGGGGGCTTTATCAGCCCCAGCATTTT. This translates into CASSPLDRGLYQPQHF.

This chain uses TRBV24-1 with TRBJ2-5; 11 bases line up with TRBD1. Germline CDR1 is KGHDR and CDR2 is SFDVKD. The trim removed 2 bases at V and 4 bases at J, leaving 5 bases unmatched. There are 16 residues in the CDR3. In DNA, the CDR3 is TGTGCCACCAGTGATTCCCCCGGGACAGGGGGAGAGACCCAGTACTTC. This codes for CATSDSPGTGGETQYF.

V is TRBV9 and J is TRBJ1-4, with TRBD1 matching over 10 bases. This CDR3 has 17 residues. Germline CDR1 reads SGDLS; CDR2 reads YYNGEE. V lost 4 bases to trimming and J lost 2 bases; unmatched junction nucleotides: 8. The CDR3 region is CASSLLPGQGTNEKLFF. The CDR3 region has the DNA TGTGCCAGCAGCTTACTACCGGGACAGGGGACTAATGAAAAACTGTTTTTT.

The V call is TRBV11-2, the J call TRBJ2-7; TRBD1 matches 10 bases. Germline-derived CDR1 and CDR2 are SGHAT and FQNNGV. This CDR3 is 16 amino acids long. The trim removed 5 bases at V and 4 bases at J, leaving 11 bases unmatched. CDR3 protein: CASSDDRGLGRYEQYF. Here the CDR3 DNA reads TGTGCCAGCAGCGACGACAGGGGGCTTGGTCGGTACGAGCAGTACTTC.

DNA for the CDR3: TGTGCCAGCAGTTTATACAGGGAAGATGGCTACACCTTC. Translating gives CASSLYREDGYTF. The rearrangement links TRBV12-3 or TRBV12-4 to TRBJ1-2; a weak D match, TRBD1 (6 bases). CDR3 length: 13 amino acids. V was clipped by 2 bases and J by 6 bases, with 10 bases between them.

The CDR3 DNA reads as TGTGCCAGCAGCCAAGGGGACAGAAACAATGAGCAGTTCTTC. Protein sequence: CASSQGDRNNEQFF. The genes are TRBV4-2 and TRBJ2-1; TRBD1 matches 7 bases. The V and J ends lost 1 base and 5 bases, in that order; junction bases with no gene match: 2. The CDR3 is made up of 14 amino acids. Germline V CDR1 and CDR2: LGHNA, YNFKEQ.

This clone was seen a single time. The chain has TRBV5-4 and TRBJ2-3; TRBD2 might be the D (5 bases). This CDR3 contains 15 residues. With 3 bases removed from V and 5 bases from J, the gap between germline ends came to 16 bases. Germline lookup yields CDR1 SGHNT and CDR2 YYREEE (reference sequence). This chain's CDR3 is CASSSQTMPGDTQYF. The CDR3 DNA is TGTGCCAGCAGCTCGCAGACTATGCCGGGAGATACGCAGTATTTT. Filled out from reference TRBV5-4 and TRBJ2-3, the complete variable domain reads ETGVTQSPTHLIKTRGQQVTLRCSSQSGHNTVSWYQQALGQGPQFIFQYYREEENGRGNFPPRFSGLQFPNYSSELNVNALELDDSALYLCASSSQTMPGDTQYFGPGTRLTVL.

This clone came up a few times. The CDR3: CASSPGTSGRVSYEQYF. As DNA, the CDR3 is TGTGCCAGCAGCCCCGGGACTAGCGGGAGGGTCTCCTACGAGCAGTACTTC. The chain combines TRBV3-1 (or the pseudogene TRBV3-2) with TRBJ2-7; 16 positions agree with TRBD2. The CDR3 has 17 amino acids. Germline CDR1 is LGHDT and CDR2 is YNNKEL (reference sequence). Losses at the gene ends were 4 bases for V and 0 bases for J; bases not matched to a gene: 3.

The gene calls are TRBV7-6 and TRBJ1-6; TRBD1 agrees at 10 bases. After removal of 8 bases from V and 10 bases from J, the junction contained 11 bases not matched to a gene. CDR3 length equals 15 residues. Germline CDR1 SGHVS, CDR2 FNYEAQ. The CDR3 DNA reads TGTGCCAGCGGACCTCGGACAGGGGGGGACTCACCCCTCCACTTT. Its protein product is CASGPRTGGDSPLHF.

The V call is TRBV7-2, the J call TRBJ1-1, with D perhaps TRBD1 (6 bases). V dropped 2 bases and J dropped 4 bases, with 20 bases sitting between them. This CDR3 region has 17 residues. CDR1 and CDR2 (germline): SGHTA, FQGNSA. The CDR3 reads CASSLKGAGVAGTEAFF. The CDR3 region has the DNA TGTGCCAGCAGCTTAAAAGGGGCAGGGGTAGCGGGCACTGAAGCTTTCTTT.

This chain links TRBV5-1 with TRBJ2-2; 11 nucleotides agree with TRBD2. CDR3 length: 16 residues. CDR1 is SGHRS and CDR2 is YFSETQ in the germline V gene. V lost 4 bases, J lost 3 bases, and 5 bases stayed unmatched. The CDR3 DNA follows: TGCGCCAGCAGCCCGGTAGCGGGAGGGTACACCGGGGAGCTGTTTTTT. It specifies CASSPVAGGYTGELFF.

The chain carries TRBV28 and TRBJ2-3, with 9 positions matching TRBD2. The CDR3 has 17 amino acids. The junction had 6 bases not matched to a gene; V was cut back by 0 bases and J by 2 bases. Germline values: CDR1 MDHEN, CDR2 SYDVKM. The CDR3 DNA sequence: TGTGCCAGCAGTTTATGGACTAGCGGAGCCCACACAGATACGCAGTATTTT. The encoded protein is CASSLWTSGAHTDTQYF. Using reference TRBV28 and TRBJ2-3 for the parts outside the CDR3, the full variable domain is DVKVTQSSRYLVKRTGEKVFLECVQDMDHENMFWYRQDPGLGLRLIYFSYDVKMKEKGDIPEGYSVSREKKERFSLILESASTNQTSMYLCASSLWTSGAHTDTQYFGPGTRLTVL.

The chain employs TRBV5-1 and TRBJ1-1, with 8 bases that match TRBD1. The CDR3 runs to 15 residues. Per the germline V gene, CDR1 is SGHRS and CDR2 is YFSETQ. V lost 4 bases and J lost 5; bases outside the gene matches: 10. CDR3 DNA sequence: TGCGCCAGCAGCCATCAGGGGGCCCTCGCAACTGAAGCTTTCTTT. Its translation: CASSHQGALATEAFF.

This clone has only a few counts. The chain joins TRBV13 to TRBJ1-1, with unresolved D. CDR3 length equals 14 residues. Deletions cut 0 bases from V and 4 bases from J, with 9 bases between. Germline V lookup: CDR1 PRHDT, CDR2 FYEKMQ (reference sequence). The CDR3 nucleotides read TGTGCCAGCAGCTTAGGACAGCGGGGCACTGAAGCTTTCTTT. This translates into CASSLGQRGTEAFF.

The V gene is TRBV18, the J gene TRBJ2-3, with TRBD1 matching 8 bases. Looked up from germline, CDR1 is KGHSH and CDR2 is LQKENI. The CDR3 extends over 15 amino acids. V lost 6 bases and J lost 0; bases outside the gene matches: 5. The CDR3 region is CASSDRQGSTDTQYF. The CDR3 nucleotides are TGTGCCAGCTCGGATAGACAGGGGAGCACAGATACGCAGTATTTT.

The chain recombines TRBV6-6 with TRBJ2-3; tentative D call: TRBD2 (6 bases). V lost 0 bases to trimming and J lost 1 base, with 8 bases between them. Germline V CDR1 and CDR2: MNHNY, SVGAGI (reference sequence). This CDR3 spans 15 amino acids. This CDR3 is CASSYSASGTDTQYF. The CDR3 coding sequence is TGTGCCAGCAGTTACTCGGCTAGCGGCACAGATACGCAGTATTTT.

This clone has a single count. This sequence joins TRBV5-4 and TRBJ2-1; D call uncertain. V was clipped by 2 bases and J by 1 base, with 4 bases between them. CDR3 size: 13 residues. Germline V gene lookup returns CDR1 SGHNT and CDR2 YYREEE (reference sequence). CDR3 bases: TGTGCCAGCAGCTTCCTATCCTACAATGAGCAGTTCTTC. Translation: CASSFLSYNEQFF.

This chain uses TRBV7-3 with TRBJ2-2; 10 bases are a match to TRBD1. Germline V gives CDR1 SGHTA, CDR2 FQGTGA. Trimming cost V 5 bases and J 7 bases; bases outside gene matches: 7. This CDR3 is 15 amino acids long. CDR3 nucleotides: TGTGCCAGCAGCCCCGGACAGGGGGAGGTCGGGGAGCTGTTTTTT. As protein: CASSPGQGEVGELFF.